The entry below describes one TCR beta chain. Its antigen is unknown. Within the sample, other DNA sequences also encode this same CDR3. The sample is drawn from a study of beta chain features in type 1 diabetes. Overall study results and limits: Diminished insertions and augmented deletions at VDJ junctions characterized type 1 diabetes patients.

The CDR3 contains 14 residues. From germline, CDR1 is SEHNR and CDR2 FQNEAQ (reference sequence). Germline trimming cut 5 bases from V and 1 base from J; bases unmatched to any gene: 4. Expressed TCRB transcripts were sequenced because the entire RNA isolate underwent reverse transcription. The data were produced by immunoSEQ multiplex PCR, yet TCRdb's version contains in-frame clones alone and is incomplete. The table shows about 350,000 clones, with roughly 21% occurring only once. It was one heparinised blood draw, averaging about 120 mL, that each donor gave. Sorting of CD4+ naive, central memory, regulatory and stem cell-like memory cells was performed via CD45RO/CCR7/CD25/CD127/CD95/CD27.

The sequenced sample consisted of naive CD4+ T cells from blood. This sequence was found in a woman in her late teens or twenties in good health. The gene calls are TRBV7-9 and TRBJ2-7; 8 bases match TRBD1. CDR3 protein: CASSPDRDSYEQYF. CDR3 coding DNA: TGTGCCAGCAGCCCGGACAGGGATTCCTACGAGCAGTACTTC.